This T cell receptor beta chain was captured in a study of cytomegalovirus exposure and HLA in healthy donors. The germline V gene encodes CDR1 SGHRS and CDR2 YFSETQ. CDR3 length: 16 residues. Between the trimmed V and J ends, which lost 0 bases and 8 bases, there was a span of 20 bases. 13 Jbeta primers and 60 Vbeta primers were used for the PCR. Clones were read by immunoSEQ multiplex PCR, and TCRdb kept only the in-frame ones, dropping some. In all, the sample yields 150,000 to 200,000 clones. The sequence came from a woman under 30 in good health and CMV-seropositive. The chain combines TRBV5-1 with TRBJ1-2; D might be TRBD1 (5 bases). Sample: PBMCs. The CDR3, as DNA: TGCGCCAGCAGCTTGGGGCCCTTGGAGGGGCATAACGGCTACACCTTC. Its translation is CASSLGPLEGHNGYTF.